Below, 30 T cell receptor beta chains from the same sample are listed, as sequenced in a study of shared clonotypes between healthy human individuals. The assay was immunoSEQ multiplex PCR, and TCRdb's table has in-frame clones only and misses some. This sample has hundreds of thousands of clones, with around 97% found just once. Material for sequencing was naive CD4+ T cells sorted from blood. Subset indicated: CD45RA+ positively selected. These receptor sequences come from a woman aged 30 to 39 in good health.

This clone has only one observation. V and J are TRBV11-2 and TRBJ2-5; 8 bases are a match to TRBD1. The junction had 6 bases not matched to a gene; V was cut back by 5 bases and J by 4 bases. Looked up from germline, CDR1 is SGHAT and CDR2 is FQNNGV. The CDR3 is 14 amino acids. CDR3 sequence reads: CASSHGQGGETQYF. CDR3 bases: TGTGCCAGCAGCCACGGACAGGGCGGAGAGACCCAGTACTTC. Variable domain in full (rest from reference TRBV11-2 and TRBJ2-5): EAGVAQSPRYKIIEKRQSVAFWCNPISGHATLYWYQQILGQGPKLLIQFQNNGVVDDSQLPKDRFSAERLKGVDSTLKIQPAKLEDSAVYLCASSHGQGGETQYFGPGTRLLVL.

The chain joins TRBV14 to TRBJ2-1; weak D call: TRBD1 (5 bases). Germline values: CDR1 SGHDN, CDR2 FVKESK. Deletions cut 6 bases from V and 7 bases from J, with 16 bases between. The CDR3 is made up of 14 amino acids. The CDR3, as DNA: TGTGCCAGCAGTCCCCGACCAGGGTCTAATGAGCAGTTCTTC. Translating gives CASSPRPGSNEQFF.

The chain employs TRBV5-1 and TRBJ2-1, with D perhaps matching TRBD1 or TRBD2 (5 bases each). The CDR3 spans 14 residues. Germline values: CDR1 SGHRS, CDR2 YFSETQ. V lost 6 bases and J 5 bases, leaving 15 bases between the germline ends. Here the CDR3 DNA reads TGCGCCAGCAACGGGCGTGGGGGACACAATGAGCAGTTCTTC. Translated: CASNGRGGHNEQFF.

The genes are TRBV30 and TRBJ2-5; D remains ambiguous. The germline V gene has CDR1 GTSNPN and CDR2 SVGIG (reference sequence). The CDR3 loop spans 11 amino acids. The V end was cut by 0 bases, the J end by 5 bases, with 4 bases between. CDR3 sequence reads: CAWSVAETQYF. For the CDR3, the DNA is TGTGCCTGGAGTGTAGCGGAGACCCAGTACTTC.

The chain joins TRBV10-3 to TRBJ2-3; the match to TRBD2 covers 10 bases. Per the germline V gene, CDR1 is ENHRY and CDR2 is SYGVKD. This CDR3 has 15 amino acids. The V gene end was trimmed by 4 bases and the J gene end by 4 bases; junction bases not matched to a gene: 5. CDR3 loop: CAISASSGSADTQYF. In DNA, the CDR3 is TGTGCCATCAGTGCCTCTAGCGGGAGCGCAGATACGCAGTATTTT.

V gene TRBV18 combines with J gene TRBJ2-7; TRBD1 matches 10 bases. Trimming at V came to 3 bases and at J to 7 bases, leaving 9 bases not matched to a gene. Germline values: CDR1 KGHSH, CDR2 LQKENI. CDR3 length: 15 amino acids. CDR3 coding DNA: TGTGCCAGCTCACCCGGACAGGGGGAGATCGGTGAGCAGTACTTC. Translating gives CASSPGQGEIGEQYF.

The rearrangement links TRBV29-1 to TRBJ2-5, with 10 bases that match TRBD2. The CDR3 spans 12 residues. J gave up 5 bases and V 7 bases, and 4 bases lay outside the gene matches. The germline V gene has CDR1 SQVTM and CDR2 ANQGSEA. The CDR3 DNA sequence: TGCAGCGGTCAAGCGGGGGGGGAGACCCAGTACTTC. This codes for CSGQAGGETQYF. The full variable domain, with the rest looked up from reference TRBV29-1 and TRBJ2-5, is SAVISQKPSRDICQRGTSLTIQCQVDSQVTMMFWYRQQPGQSLTLIATANQGSEATYESGFVIDKFPISRPNLTFSTLTVSNMSPEDSSIYLCSGQAGGETQYFGPGTRLLVL.

The J gene is TRBJ2-7, the V gene TRBV10-2, with 9 nucleotides matching TRBD2. Germline trimming cut 6 bases from V and 3 bases from J; bases unmatched to any gene: 15. Germline V CDR1 and CDR2: WSHSY, SAAADI. The CDR3 has 17 residues. The CDR3 DNA is TGCGCCAGCAGGGGATATAAGGAGCTAGCGGGATACTACGAGCAGTACTTC. This translates into CASRGYKELAGYYEQYF.

This clone is a singleton in its sample. The chain uses TRBV19 and TRBJ2-7; 8 bases match TRBD2. From germline, CDR1 is LNHDA and CDR2 SQIVND (reference sequence). V lost 2 bases and J lost 3; bases outside the gene matches: 6. CDR3 length: 15 amino acids. CDR3 amino acids: CASSIRLATNYEQYF. The CDR3 coding sequence is TGTGCCAGTAGTATACGACTAGCGACTAACTACGAGCAGTACTTC.

The rearrangement uses TRBV6-5 and TRBJ2-3, with TRBD2 identical over 8 bases. Germline V gene sequence: CDR1 MNHEY, CDR2 SVGAGI. The CDR3 runs to 15 residues. The J segment lost 3 bases and the V segment lost 5 bases, leaving 7 bases of the junction unmatched. In DNA, the CDR3 is TGTGCCAGCAGTACTTCTTCGGGGGGGACAGATACGCAGTATTTT. It yields the protein CASSTSSGGTDTQYF.

The rearrangement joins TRBV19 to TRBJ1-5; the match to TRBD1 covers 8 bases. The CDR3 totals 13 residues. The ends lost 7 bases at V and 7 bases at J; junction bases unmatched: 6. The V gene's germline CDR1 is LNHDA and CDR2 SQIVND (reference sequence). CDR3: CASIDRGNQPQHF. The CDR3 DNA sequence: TGTGCCAGTATCGACAGGGGTAACCAGCCCCAGCATTTT.

The sample holds one count of this clone. The chain employs TRBV10-2 and TRBJ2-3; the D call may be TRBD1 or TRBD2 (6 bases each). V lost 6 bases and J 3 bases, leaving 19 bases between the germline ends. The CDR3 sequence is 16 residues long. CDR1 and CDR2 from the germline V gene are WSHSY and SAAADI. CDR3 residues: CASRAQGGRPTDTQYF. The CDR3 nucleotides read TGCGCCAGCAGAGCCCAAGGGGGGCGTCCGACAGATACGCAGTATTTT.

This chain connects TRBV19 to TRBJ2-1; D not certain. V was cut by 6 bases and J by 0 bases, with 9 bases left in between. The CDR3 spans 14 residues. Germline loops: CDR1 LNHDA, CDR2 SQIVND (reference sequence). DNA for the CDR3: TGTGCCAGTAGGACAAGCACCTCCTACAATGAGCAGTTCTTC. Translation: CASRTSTSYNEQFF.

The V call is TRBV10-2, the J call TRBJ2-2; no reliable D call. Trimming removed 0 bases at V and 4 bases at J, with 0 bases between. Germline V gene sequence: CDR1 WSHSY, CDR2 SAAADI. The CDR3 length is 12 residues. The CDR3 reads CASSESTGELFF. The CDR3, as DNA: TGCGCCAGCAGTGAGTCCACCGGGGAGCTGTTTTTT.

The CDR3 spells CASAGLAGTDTQYF. The CDR3 DNA reads TGTGCCAGCGCCGGACTAGCGGGGACAGATACGCAGTATTTT. The chain combines TRBV6-1 with TRBJ2-3; the match to TRBD2 covers 12 bases. Germline-derived CDR1 and CDR2 are MNHNS and SASEGT. V trimming: 8 bases; J trimming: 3 bases; junction bases outside the gene matches: 3. The CDR3 consists of 14 residues.

The gene calls are TRBV27 and TRBJ1-2; 8 positions match TRBD1. Germline CDR1 and CDR2: MNHEY and SMNVEV (reference sequence). V trimming: 6 bases; J trimming: 5 bases; junction bases outside the gene matches: 11. The CDR3 is 15 amino acids. CDR3 sequence (DNA): TGTGCCAGCAGCTTCCAGGGGGCCGGCGCGTATGGCTACACCTTC. Protein product: CASSFQGAGAYGYTF.

This sequence joins TRBV15 and TRBJ1-5; D not resolved. This CDR3 contains 15 residues. Trimming removed 1 base from V and 5 bases from J, with 12 bases in between. Germline V lookup: CDR1 LNHNV, CDR2 YYDKDF (reference sequence). In DNA form, the CDR3 reads TGTGCCACCAGCAGAGGGGAAAGGGTTTATCAGCCCCAGCATTTT. It codes for CATSRGERVYQPQHF.

The V gene is TRBV5-1, the J gene TRBJ2-2; TRBD2 agrees at 7 bases. CDR1 is SGHRS, CDR2 YFSETQ, per germline. Trimming took 5 bases from V and 2 from J; bases not matched to a gene: 9. The CDR3 runs 16 residues. The CDR3 reads CASSGSGLLNTGELFF. The CDR3 bases are TGCGCCAGCAGTGGTAGCGGGTTACTCAACACCGGGGAGCTGTTTTTT. Based on the CDR3 plus reference TRBV5-1 and TRBJ2-2, the full variable domain is KAGVTQTPRYLIKTRGQQVTLSCSPISGHRSVSWYQQTPGQGLQFLFEYFSETQRNKGNFPGRFSGRQFSNSRSEMNVSTLELGDSALYLCASSGSGLLNTGELFFGEGSRLTVL.

The chain carries TRBV4-1 and TRBJ2-5; D perhaps matches TRBD1 (5 bases). The J call may be mistaken, given a closer DNA end match to TRBJ2-7. Germline CDR1 reads MGHRA; CDR2 reads YSYEKL. The CDR3 extends over 15 amino acids. CDR3 region: CASSQDQPGLYEQYF. DNA of the CDR3: TGCGCCAGCAGCCAAGATCAGCCAGGGCTCTACGAGCAGTACTTC.

The genes are TRBV19 and TRBJ2-7, with 7 bases aligning to TRBD1. CDR1 is LNHDA, CDR2 SQIVND, per germline (reference sequence). This CDR3 has 13 amino acids. Trimming cost V 11 bases and J 9 bases; bases outside gene matches: 16. The CDR3 is CAPRKGQSAGQYF. CDR3 nucleotide sequence: TGTGCCCCCCGAAAGGGACAGTCGGCCGGGCAGTACTTC.

The chain combines TRBV6-1 with TRBJ2-7; D gene uncertain. CDR1 MNHNS and CDR2 SASEGT come from the germline V gene. V was cut by 7 bases and J by 4 bases, with 20 bases left in between. This CDR3 contains 15 residues. CDR3 sequence reads: CASTSPQKAFYEQYF. The CDR3 DNA sequence: TGTGCCAGCACGAGCCCCCAGAAGGCTTTTTACGAGCAGTACTTC.

The gene calls are TRBV4-2 and TRBJ1-3; 10 nucleotides align to TRBD1. Germline values: CDR1 LGHNA, CDR2 YNFKEQ. CDR3 length: 16 residues. Unmatched junction bases numbered 4, after V lost 1 base and J lost 4 bases. CDR3 in DNA: TGTGCCAGCAGCCAAGGACAGGGGGCAACAGGAAACACCATATATTTT. As protein: CASSQGQGATGNTIYF.

This chain joins TRBV2 and TRBJ2-7, with no clear D. The CDR3 runs to 11 residues. Trimming cost V 6 bases and J 0 bases, with 3 bases left between them. Germline V gene lookup returns CDR1 SNHLY and CDR2 FYNNEI. The CDR3 coding sequence is TGTGCCAGCAGGAGCTCCTACGAGCAGTACTTC. Translated, it gives CASRSSYEQYF.

The V gene is TRBV27, the J gene TRBJ2-7; D is uncertain. Trimming pared 6 bases from V and 2 bases from J, leaving 11 bases between. The CDR3 is made up of 13 amino acids. The V gene's germline CDR1 is MNHEY and CDR2 SMNVEV (reference sequence). The CDR3 region has the DNA TGTGCCAGCAGACCCCGGGCCGCCTACGAGCAGTACTTC. This encodes CASRPRAAYEQYF.

The V and J genes are TRBV27 and TRBJ2-1, with D hard to call. Germline CDR1 MNHEY, CDR2 SMNVEV (reference sequence). The CDR3 is made up of 13 amino acids. The ends were cut back, 3 bases at V and 8 bases at J, with 11 bases in the middle. CDR3 nucleotide sequence: TGTGCCAGCAGTTTTTCCTATGGCGATGAGCAGTTCTTC. This translates into CASSFSYGDEQFF.

The rearrangement links TRBV19 to TRBJ1-3; possible D gene TRBD1, 5 bases. CDR1 LNHDA and CDR2 SQIVND come from the germline V gene (reference sequence). Between the trimmed V and J ends, which lost 5 bases and 0 bases, there was a span of 11 bases. CDR3 length equals 15 residues. CDR3 sequence (DNA): TGTGCCAGTAGTTCACAGGTGCACTCTGGAAACACCATATATTTT. Residues: CASSSQVHSGNTIYF.

This chain uses TRBV10-2 with TRBJ2-1, with 8 nucleotides matching TRBD2. V dropped 10 bases and J dropped 5; count of bases not matched to a gene: 10. The CDR3 extends over 14 amino acids. Germline assignment: CDR1 WSHSY and CDR2 SAAADI. This CDR3 is CATSKREWDNEQFF. DNA for the CDR3: TGCGCCACATCGAAGCGGGAGTGGGACAATGAGCAGTTCTTC.

The CDR3 spells CASSLGGQGYGYTF. CDR3 DNA: TGCGCCAGCAGCTTAGGAGGACAGGGCTATGGCTACACCTTC. The J gene is TRBJ1-2, the V gene TRBV5-1; 8 nucleotides match TRBD1. Germline lookup yields CDR1 SGHRS and CDR2 YFSETQ. Trimming cost V 2 bases and J 4 bases; bases outside gene matches: 4. The CDR3 consists of 14 residues.

This chain connects TRBV28 to TRBJ2-1; D may be TRBD2 (6 bases). Germline CDR1 reads MDHEN; CDR2 reads SYDVKM. CDR3 length: 15 amino acids. Trimming took 5 bases from V and 7 from J, leaving 18 bases between them. The CDR3 sequence is CASSRDSSSRNEQFF. The CDR3 region has the DNA TGTGCCAGCAGTCGGGACTCTTCTTCGAGAAATGAGCAGTTCTTC.

The chain links TRBV14 to TRBJ1-2; no firm D call. V lost 3 bases and J 3 bases, leaving 17 bases between the germline ends. The CDR3 totals 16 residues. The germline gives CDR1 SGHDN, CDR2 FVKESK. CDR3 loop: CASSHVWEGIDYGYTF. The CDR3 region has the DNA TGTGCCAGCAGCCACGTGTGGGAGGGAATCGACTATGGCTACACCTTC.